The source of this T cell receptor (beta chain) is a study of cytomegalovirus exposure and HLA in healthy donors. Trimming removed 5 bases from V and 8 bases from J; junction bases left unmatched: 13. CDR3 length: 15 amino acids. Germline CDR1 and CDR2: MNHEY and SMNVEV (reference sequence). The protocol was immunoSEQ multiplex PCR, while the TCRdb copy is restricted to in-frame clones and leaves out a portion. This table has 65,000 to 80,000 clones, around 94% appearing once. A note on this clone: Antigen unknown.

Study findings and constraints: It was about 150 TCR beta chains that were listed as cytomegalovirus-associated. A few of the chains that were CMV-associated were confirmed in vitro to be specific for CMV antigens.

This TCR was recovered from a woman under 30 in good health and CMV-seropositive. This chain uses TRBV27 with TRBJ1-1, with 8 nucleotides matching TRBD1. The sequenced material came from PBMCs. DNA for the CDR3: TGTGCCAGCAGTCTAAAAGGGACAGGACACCTGGAAGCTTTCTTT. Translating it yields CASSLKGTGHLEAFF.